The 8 T cell receptor beta chains reported below all come from one sample, sequenced in a study of a mutant IDH1 vaccine in newly diagnosed glioma. Assay used: immunoSEQ multiplex PCR; TCRdb lists only in-frame clones, some missing. The sample has tens of thousands of clones; 75% to 85% are singletons. Time point in this sample: week 23, last vaccination. Topical imiquimod was applied with each vaccine dose, which held 300 ug of mutant IDH1 20-mer peptide. Their antigen targets remain unknown. The sequencing here drew on PBMCs, taken from a glioma patient whose treatment included an IDH1 peptide vaccine. These receptors came from a man aged 30-40 years with glioma. Some clones in this sample may be carry-over from other donors' samples.

V gene TRBV6-6 combines with J gene TRBJ1-5, with D maybe TRBD1 (6 bases). The CDR3 covers 14 residues. Germline V gives CDR1 MNHNY, CDR2 SVGAGI (reference sequence). V was trimmed by 8 bases and J by 4 bases, leaving 15 bases between them. The CDR3 loop reads CASGLRQENQPQHF. The CDR3 DNA follows: TGTGCCAGCGGATTACGACAGGAGAATCAGCCCCAGCATTTT.

V and J are TRBV9 and TRBJ2-1; D not certain. V lost 4 bases and J 4 bases, leaving 3 bases between the germline ends. CDR1 is SGDLS and CDR2 is YYNGEE in the germline V gene. The CDR3 consists of 11 residues. The CDR3 DNA sequence: TGTGCCAGCAGCCTTTACAATGAGCAGTTCTTC. Its protein product is CASSLYNEQFF. The full variable domain, in which reference TRBV9 and TRBJ2-1 provide the parts outside the CDR3, is DSGVTQTPKHLITATGQRVTLRCSPRSGDLSVYWYQQSLDQGLQFLIQYYNGEERAKGNILERFSAQQFPDLHSELNLSSLELGDSALYFCASSLYNEQFFGPGTRLTVL.

The CDR3 nucleotides read TGTGCCAGCAGTCCGGGGACGGGCAAGAACACTGAAGCTTTCTTT. It translates to CASSPGTGKNTEAFF. The chain couples TRBV27 to TRBJ1-1; a possible D gene is TRBD1 (5 bases). This CDR3 contains 15 residues. Germline values: CDR1 MNHEY, CDR2 SMNVEV (reference sequence). V was pared by 5 bases and J by 1 base, with 14 bases between.

This clone has a single count. The V and J genes are TRBV5-8 and TRBJ2-3; D possibly corresponds to TRBD2 (5 bases). V lost 4 bases and J 4 bases, leaving 16 bases between the germline ends. CDR1 is SGHTS, CDR2 YDEGEE, per germline. This CDR3 contains 15 residues. As DNA, the CDR3 is TGTGCCAGCAGCCGGGGAGACGTGAGGGCAGATACGCAGTATTTT. Amino acid sequence: CASSRGDVRADTQYF.

J is TRBJ1-2 and V is TRBV6-6; 9 positions match TRBD1. The V gene end was trimmed by 5 bases and the J gene end by 4 bases; junction bases not matched to a gene: 11. The CDR3 sequence is 16 residues long. Germline-derived CDR1 and CDR2 are MNHNY and SVGAGI (reference sequence). CDR3 sequence reads: CASSLEGTGFLYGYTF. CDR3 sequence (DNA): TGTGCCAGCAGTCTCGAAGGGACAGGGTTTCTCTATGGCTACACCTTC.

The rearrangement joins TRBV10-2 to TRBJ2-1; 8 positions match TRBD2. Per germline, CDR1 WSHSY and CDR2 SAAADI. V shed 0 bases, J shed 0 bases, and the junction held 1 base outside the gene matches. The CDR3 spans 16 residues. The CDR3 region has the DNA TGCGCCAGCAGTGAGTCCGGGGGGGGCTCCTACAATGAGCAGTTCTTC. Its protein is CASSESGGGSYNEQFF.

The chain couples TRBV10-3 to TRBJ1-2; the D is unclear. Looked up from germline, CDR1 is ENHRY and CDR2 is SYGVKD. This CDR3 contains 12 residues. V was pared by 11 bases and J by 8 bases, with 18 bases between. The CDR3 loop is CASTPSSGGYTF. The CDR3 DNA reads as TGTGCCTCAACCCCATCGAGCGGAGGCTACACCTTC.

This chain joins TRBV10-3 and TRBJ1-1; no clear D gene. Germline values: CDR1 ENHRY, CDR2 SYGVKD. Trimming left V 0 bases short and J 4 bases short, with 9 bases between. The CDR3 is 14 amino acids. CDR3 protein: CAISESLRTTEAFF. CDR3 nucleotides: TGTGCCATCAGTGAGTCTTTGAGGACCACTGAAGCTTTCTTT.